This record covers a single TCR beta chain. Its antigen is unknown. CDR1 and CDR2 (germline): SGHVS, FQNEAQ. The CDR3 runs to 13 residues. The V gene lost 1 base and the J gene lost 8 bases, with 9 bases spanning the gap. CTLA-4 blockade using ipilimumab, together with focal radiation, was received by patients with chemo-refractory metastatic non-small-cell lung cancer. The sample belongs to a study of radiotherapy plus CTLA-4 blockade in lung cancer. Broader study findings: Tumor-derived TCR clones expanded in blood after radiotherapy plus ipilimumab.

The repertoire was sequenced with immunoSEQ multiplex PCR; TCRdb's copy has only in-frame clones and lacks some. The table includes about 28,000 clones, around 73% detected once. The V gene is TRBV7-8, the J gene TRBJ2-1; TRBD1 or TRBD2 may be the D gene (5 bases each). Source: peripheral blood, taken from a patient treated with radiotherapy plus ipilimumab. The clonotype originates from a human donor with non-small cell lung cancer who had stable disease on radiotherapy plus ipilimumab. The CDR3 sequence is CASSLVVGHEQFF. The CDR3, as DNA: TGTGCCAGCAGCTTAGTGGTGGGACATGAGCAGTTCTTC.